Each of the 30 T cell receptor beta chains below was sequenced from the same sample in a study of T cells in Graves' hyperthyroidism and ophthalmopathy. Amplified regions were TCR beta CDR3 sequences from RNA transcripts. The TCR CDR3 first-round RT-PCR relied on the HTBI primer set. TCRdb fed the multiplex PCR reads into MiXCR, producing one record per CDR3 protein. The data show about 640,000 distinct CDR3 sequences, 45% seen once. What was sequenced was peripheral blood or thyroid tissue (not recorded which). The receptor set was obtained from an adult man with Graves' disease, either hyperthyroidism or ophthalmopathy (not recorded which).

This chain joins TRBV5-4 and TRBJ2-5; tentatively, D is TRBD1 (5 bases). Trimming left V 5 bases short and J 2 bases short, with 16 bases between. The germline gives CDR1 SGHNT, CDR2 YYREEE (reference sequence). The CDR3 length is 15 residues. CDR3 coding DNA: TGTGCCAGCAGTTTAATGTTGGGGCGTCAAGAGACCCAGTACTTC. It encodes CASSLMLGRQETQYF.

Only a few counts were recorded for this clonotype. The chain uses TRBV20-1 and TRBJ1-2, with 9 bases identical to TRBD1. With V trimmed by 4 bases and J by 8 bases, 8 bases remained unmatched. This CDR3 comprises 13 residues. Germline loops: CDR1 DFQATT, CDR2 SNEGSKA (reference sequence). The CDR3 DNA sequence: TGCAGTGCTACGGGGGACAGGGAGGGAGGCTACACCTTC. This translates into CSATGDREGGYTF.

This clonotype was counted many times. The chain is built from TRBV2 and TRBJ2-5; unclear D gene. V was cut by 9 bases and J by 3 bases, with 17 bases left in between. The CDR3 sequence is 14 residues long. Germline loops: CDR1 SNHLY, CDR2 FYNNEI. CDR3: CASLVSSFKETQYF. CDR3 DNA: TGTGCCAGTCTGGTGTCCAGTTTCAAAGAGACCCAGTACTTC.

This clonotype was counted many times. The chain is built from TRBV6-5 and TRBJ2-2; 10 bases are a match to TRBD2. CDR1 and CDR2 (germline): MNHEY, SVGAGI. This CDR3 is built from 15 residues. V gave up 6 bases and J gave up 1 base; unmatched junction bases: 2. CDR3: CASRRTSGNTGELFF. DNA of the CDR3: TGTGCCAGCAGAAGGACTAGCGGGAACACCGGGGAGCTGTTTTTT.

This clonotype is deemed medium-sized. The chain carries TRBV29-1 and TRBJ1-1; no reliable D call. The CDR3 contains 11 residues. The V gene's germline CDR1 is SQVTM and CDR2 ANQGSEA. Deletions cut 7 bases from V and 0 bases from J, with 6 bases between. In DNA form, the CDR3 reads TGCAGCGCCTACATGAACACTGAAGCTTTCTTT. Its translation: CSAYMNTEAFF. Drawing the rest from reference TRBV29-1 and TRBJ1-1, the complete variable domain is SAVISQKPSRDICQRGTSLTIQCQVDSQVTMMFWYRQQPGQSLTLIATANQGSEATYESGFVIDKFPISRPNLTFSTLTVSNMSPEDSSIYLCSAYMNTEAFFGQGTRLTVV.

This clonotype was detected a few times. A junction boundary mismatches the germline segment, possibly from a read error. The rearrangement joins TRBV6-5 to TRBJ2-7; D uncertain. Germline V gives CDR1 MNHEY, CDR2 SVGAGI. The CDR3 sequence is 12 residues long. Written as DNA, the CDR3 is TGTGCCATCAGTTACTCAATCTACGAGCAGTACTTC. The encoded protein is CAISYSIYEQYF.

In its sample, this clonotype was seen many times. This chain uses TRBV29-1 with TRBJ1-2; no definite D call. CDR1 and CDR2 from the germline V gene are SQVTM and ANQGSEA. V was shortened by 3 bases and J by 2 bases, with 10 bases between the two germline ends. This CDR3 has 13 residues. The CDR3 DNA reads as TGCAGCGTTGAGGACCCAGAAAACTATGGCTACACCTTC. Residues: CSVEDPENYGYTF.

A single count supports this clonotype. The chain carries TRBV5-1 and TRBJ1-5; D may be TRBD1 (5 bases). This CDR3 has 15 amino acids. Trimming shortened V by 5 bases and J by 4 bases, and 16 bases separated the two germline ends. CDR1 is SGHRS and CDR2 is YFSETQ in the germline V gene. For the CDR3, the DNA is TGCGCCAGCAGTTCCGGGGACGGATTAAATCAGCCCCAGCATTTT. Its protein product is CASSSGDGLNQPQHF.

The J gene is TRBJ1-2, the V gene TRBV29-1; D might be TRBD1 (5 bases). V lost 6 bases and J lost 4, with 18 bases in between. Germline V CDR1 and CDR2: SQVTM, ANQGSEA. The CDR3 is 14 residues long. The CDR3 is CSVGPSRDAYGYTF. The CDR3 DNA sequence: TGCAGCGTGGGTCCTAGTCGGGACGCCTATGGCTACACCTTC.

This clonotype has more than one count but fewer than ten. This rearrangement joins TRBV5-1 to TRBJ1-1, with 7 bases lining up with TRBD1. The germline CDR1 and CDR2 sequences are SGHRS and YFSETQ. The length of the CDR3 is 15 residues. The J segment lost 0 bases and the V segment lost 3 bases, leaving 5 bases of the junction unmatched. The CDR3 spells CASSSTGNMNTEAFF. The DNA of the CDR3 is TGCGCCAGCAGCTCGACAGGGAACATGAACACTGAAGCTTTCTTT. The variable domain in full, completed from reference TRBV5-1 and TRBJ1-1, reads KAGVTQTPRYLIKTRGQQVTLSCSPISGHRSVSWYQQTPGQGLQFLFEYFSETQRNKGNFPGRFSGRQFSNSRSEMNVSTLELGDSALYLCASSSTGNMNTEAFFGQGTRLTVV.

On this clonotype itself: The conserved closing phenylalanine or tryptophan is absent in this CDR3, likely reflecting a read error. The chain joins TRBV7-2 to TRBJ1-4; a possible D gene is TRBD1 (5 bases). V lost 5 bases to trimming and J lost 6 bases, with 19 bases between them. The CDR3 sequence is 16 residues long. The germline V gene encodes CDR1 SGHTA and CDR2 FQGNSA. The CDR3 nucleotides are TGTGCCAGCAGCCACCCCCGTGGGGCAGCGGATGAAAAACTGTTTTCT. Translation: CASSHPRGAADEKLFS.

This clonotype occurred many times. The chain recombines TRBV20-1 with TRBJ2-7; D perhaps matches TRBD1 (5 bases). CDR1 and CDR2 from the germline V gene are DFQATT and SNEGSKA (reference sequence). Trimming removed 1 base at V and 5 bases at J, with 12 bases between. This CDR3 contains 13 residues. CDR3 bases: TGCAGTGCTAGAGCGTCAGGGTTCGACGAGCAGTACTTC. Its protein is CSARASGFDEQYF.

This rearrangement joins TRBV27 to TRBJ1-2; 7 nucleotides align to TRBD1. Germline assignment: CDR1 MNHEY and CDR2 SMNVEV (reference sequence). V lost 2 bases and J lost 7; bases outside the gene matches: 4. This CDR3 has 13 residues. CDR3 nucleotides: TGTGCCAGCAGTTTAGGCAGGGGGGCTGGCTACACCTTC. The encoded protein is CASSLGRGAGYTF.

This rearrangement joins TRBV6-1 to TRBJ1-4, with D unresolved. Trimming cost V 5 bases and J 6 bases, with 13 bases left between them. The CDR3 has 14 amino acids. Germline CDR1 reads MNHNS; CDR2 reads SASEGT. In DNA, the CDR3 is TGTGCCAGCAGTCAATGGGTTCAAGATGAAAAACTGTTTTTT. Amino acid sequence: CASSQWVQDEKLFF.

The chain combines TRBV10-3 with TRBJ1-3, with D tentatively TRBD1 (6 bases). CDR1 and CDR2 (germline): ENHRY, SYGVKD. V lost 2 bases to trimming and J lost 0 bases, with 20 bases between them. This CDR3 contains 19 residues. The CDR3 here is CAISEGGHGGPASGNTIYF. The CDR3 bases are TGTGCCATCAGTGAGGGGGGGCACGGAGGTCCCGCCTCTGGAAACACCATATATTTT.

This chain joins TRBV20-1 and TRBJ2-2, with 12 bases that match TRBD1. The CDR3 length is 15 residues. Trimming at V came to 4 bases and at J to 8 bases, leaving 8 bases not matched to a gene. From germline, CDR1 is DFQATT and CDR2 SNEGSKA (reference sequence). The CDR3 nucleotides read TGCAGTGCTAAAACCGGGACAGGGGGCTCAGGGGAGCTGTTTTTT. Translating it yields CSAKTGTGGSGELFF.

This clonotype was recorded at least ten times. The chain couples TRBV15 to TRBJ1-5, with 9 positions matching TRBD1. Trimming removed 3 bases from V and 4 bases from J; junction bases left unmatched: 4. The CDR3 has 15 residues. Looked up from germline, CDR1 is LNHNV and CDR2 is YYDKDF (reference sequence). CDR3 sequence reads: CATSRGQGWNQPQHF. The CDR3 DNA follows: TGTGCCACCAGCAGGGGACAGGGTTGGAATCAGCCCCAGCATTTT.

This clonotype has ten or more counts. This rearrangement joins TRBV7-3 to TRBJ2-6; D is unclear. The ends were cut back, 3 bases at V and 2 bases at J, with 8 bases in the middle. Germline V lookup: CDR1 SGHTA, CDR2 FQGTGA. The CDR3 loop spans 15 amino acids. The CDR3, as DNA: TGTGCCAGCAGCTTCGGCAGGCCTGGGGCCAACGTCCTGACTTTC. Its translation is CASSFGRPGANVLTF.

This rearrangement joins TRBV20-1 to TRBJ2-5, with 10 bases identical to TRBD1. This CDR3 is built from 19 residues. The ends lost 4 bases at V and 1 base at J; junction bases unmatched: 18. Germline lookup yields CDR1 DFQATT and CDR2 SNEGSKA (reference sequence). The CDR3 loop is CSANPGTGDAKTPQETQYF. The CDR3 nucleotides read TGCAGTGCTAACCCAGGGACAGGGGACGCGAAAACGCCCCAAGAGACCCAGTACTTC.

The V and J genes are TRBV11-2 and TRBJ2-5; TRBD2 agrees at 15 bases. The CDR3 length is 17 residues. V lost 6 bases, J lost 6 bases, and 11 bases stayed unmatched. Germline CDR1 is SGHAT and CDR2 is FQNNGV. CDR3: CASRSTGTSGGFKTQYF. CDR3 bases: TGTGCCAGCAGGTCAACCGGGACTAGCGGGGGGTTTAAGACCCAGTACTTC.

This clonotype was found many times. V usage is TRBV20-1 and J usage is TRBJ1-2, with D unresolved. Germline V lookup: CDR1 DFQATT, CDR2 SNEGSKA (reference sequence). The CDR3 is 8 amino acids. Trimming removed 4 bases at V and 8 bases at J, with 2 bases between. The CDR3 protein is CSAIGYTF. The CDR3 DNA follows: TGCAGTGCTATAGGCTACACCTTC.

This sequence joins TRBV2 and TRBJ2-2, with D perhaps being TRBD1 or TRBD2 (5 bases each). The ends were cut back, 5 bases at V and 7 bases at J, with 11 bases in the middle. The CDR3 loop spans 13 amino acids. CDR1 is SNHLY and CDR2 is FYNNEI in the germline V gene. The CDR3 region is CASSYEGSGELFF. As DNA, the CDR3 is TGTGCCAGCAGTTACGAGGGGAGCGGGGAGCTGTTTTTT.

The chain carries TRBV7-8 and TRBJ1-2; D is possibly TRBD1 (6 bases). Deletions cut 5 bases from V and 8 bases from J, with 21 bases between. This CDR3 is 15 amino acids long. In germline, CDR1 is SGHVS, CDR2 FQNEAQ. CDR3 sequence reads: CASSLDPGQTLGYTF. The CDR3 region has the DNA TGTGCCAGCAGCCTAGATCCCGGACAGACGTTGGGCTACACCTTC.

This clonotype was observed at least ten times. The chain carries TRBV7-2 and TRBJ1-1; possible D gene TRBD1, 6 bases. Germline CDR1 is SGHTA and CDR2 is FQGNSA. V shed 5 bases and J shed 5 bases, with 9 bases lying between them. CDR3 length equals 12 residues. The CDR3 sequence: CASSPGTTEAFF. The CDR3 DNA sequence: TGTGCCAGCAGCCCCGGGACAACTGAAGCTTTCTTT.

The chain recombines TRBV20-1 with TRBJ1-1; no clear D. The V gene lost 6 bases and the J gene lost 8 bases, with 19 bases spanning the gap. The CDR3 is made up of 13 amino acids. CDR1 and CDR2 from the germline V gene are DFQATT and SNEGSKA (reference sequence). CDR3 bases: TGCAGTGCGCGTAGAGGTGGGAGGCCCGAAGCTTTCTTT. It codes for CSARRGGRPEAFF.

This sequence joins TRBV20-1 and TRBJ2-5; D gene ambiguous. Germline CDR1 DFQATT, CDR2 SNEGSKA (reference sequence). The ends were cut back, 3 bases at V and 5 bases at J, with 13 bases in the middle. The CDR3 contains 13 residues. This CDR3 is CSARAGTAETQYF. CDR3 in DNA: TGCAGTGCTAGGGCTGGAACAGCGGAGACCCAGTACTTC.

This sequence joins TRBV24-1 and TRBJ1-5; D is undetermined. CDR3 length: 10 amino acids. The V gene's germline CDR1 is KGHDR and CDR2 SFDVKD. V lost 6 bases to trimming and J lost 14 bases, with 10 bases between them. DNA for the CDR3: TGTGCCACCAGTACGGGATACGAGCATTTT. Translation gives CATSTGYEHF.

This clonotype has a count of ten or more. The chain carries TRBV15 and TRBJ1-1; D might be TRBD1 (5 bases). Trimming removed 3 bases at V and 4 bases at J, with 9 bases between. Germline V gene data show CDR1 as LNHNV and CDR2 as YYDKDF (reference sequence). The CDR3 spans 13 residues. The CDR3 bases are TGTGCCACCAGCAGTAGGGGAGGCACTGAAGCTTTCTTT. The encoded protein is CATSSRGGTEAFF.

The rearrangement joins TRBV9 to TRBJ1-6, with a tentative D call TRBD1 (6 bases). V lost 0 bases and J lost 8, with 18 bases in between. The CDR3 runs 17 residues. CDR1 is SGDLS and CDR2 is YYNGEE in the germline V gene. The CDR3 sequence: CASSVAVGGRSYSPLHF. The CDR3 coding sequence is TGTGCCAGCAGCGTAGCTGTCGGGGGCAGAAGTTATTCACCCCTCCACTTT.

The chain has TRBV12-3 or TRBV12-4 and TRBJ2-2; D remains ambiguous. Trimming stripped 6 bases from V and 4 bases from J, with 9 bases between. The CDR3 extends over 13 amino acids. CDR3 bases: TGTGCCAGCAGCCTCGTTAGCACCGGGGAGCTGTTTTTT. This encodes CASSLVSTGELFF.